A single sample gave rise to the 18 T cell receptor beta chains below, sequenced in a study of read filtering for tumor transcriptome and immune sequencing. From around 0.4 ug of RNA, a library with molecular barcoded alpha/delta and beta/gamma adaptors was made. Using its own MiXCR run on the reads, TCRdb lists one record per CDR3 protein. This table holds around 50,000 distinct CDR3 sequences, 20% to 25% found once. Material: a population of CD138-negative cells sorted from bone marrow. These receptors were taken from a donor aged 40 or over with multiple myeloma.

This clonotype was found many times. The V and J genes are TRBV5-1 and TRBJ2-3, with 10 nucleotides matching TRBD2. The trim removed 3 bases at V and 5 bases at J, leaving 3 bases unmatched. In germline, CDR1 is SGHRS, CDR2 YFSETQ. This CDR3 is built from 14 residues. CDR3 loop: CASSSGLAVDTQYF. The DNA of the CDR3 is TGCGCCAGCAGCTCCGGACTAGCGGTAGATACGCAGTATTTT.

This clonotype was detected many times. This chain links TRBV7-8 with TRBJ1-2, with 11 nucleotides matching TRBD1. The CDR3 runs 16 residues. The V gene's germline CDR1 is SGHVS and CDR2 FQNEAQ. The V segment lost 1 base and the J segment 2 bases; nucleotides outside the gene matches: 3. CDR3 nucleotides: TGTGCCAGCAGCTTAGACGGGACAGGGGGAAACTATGGCTACACCTTC. It is translated as CASSLDGTGGNYGYTF.

This clonotype was detected ten times or more. The chain has TRBV29-1 and TRBJ1-1; D perhaps matches TRBD1 (5 bases). CDR1 and CDR2 from the germline V gene are SQVTM and ANQGSEA. The CDR3 loop spans 12 amino acids. V was shortened by 3 bases and J by 5 bases, with 10 bases between the two germline ends. The chain's CDR3 is CSVDTGGTEAFF. CDR3 nucleotides: TGCAGCGTTGACACAGGTGGGACTGAAGCTTTCTTT.

This clonotype showed up many times. The rearrangement joins TRBV7-2 to TRBJ1-4; tentatively, D is TRBD1 (5 bases). Germline values: CDR1 SGHTA, CDR2 FQGNSA. V lost 0 bases and J lost 8, with 16 bases in between. CDR3 length: 16 amino acids. The CDR3 here is CASSLAVGGGKEKLFF. CDR3 DNA sequence: TGTGCCAGCAGCTTAGCGGTGGGGGGAGGGAAGGAAAAACTGTTTTTT.

This clonotype was recorded at least ten times. The J gene is TRBJ2-1, the V gene TRBV7-9; a weak D match, TRBD2 (5 bases). V lost 2 bases, J lost 0 bases, and 8 bases lay in between. The germline gives CDR1 SEHNR, CDR2 FQNEAQ (reference sequence). CDR3 length: 15 amino acids. CDR3 in DNA: TGTGCCAGCAGCTTAAGAGGGAGCTCCTACAATGAGCAGTTCTTC. Protein product: CASSLRGSSYNEQFF. The full variable domain, with the rest looked up from reference TRBV7-9 and TRBJ2-1, is DTGVSQNPRHKITKRGQNVTFRCDPISEHNRLYWYRQTLGQGPEFLTYFQNEAQLEKSRLLSDRFSAERPKGSFSTLEIQRTEQGDSAMYLCASSLRGSSYNEQFFGPGTRLTVL.

This clonotype was detected many times. The CDR3 reads CASSSWTLYEQYF. The CDR3, as DNA: TGTGCCAGCAGTTCCTGGACACTCTACGAGCAGTACTTC. This rearrangement joins TRBV28 to TRBJ2-7; D perhaps matches TRBD1 (5 bases). Germline CDR1 is MDHEN and CDR2 is SYDVKM. V was pared by 4 bases and J by 3 bases, with 10 bases between. The CDR3 length is 13 residues.

The chain couples TRBV5-1 to TRBJ1-3; D is undetermined. CDR1 and CDR2 from the germline V gene are SGHRS and YFSETQ. This CDR3 comprises 12 residues. Trimming removed 3 bases from V and 3 bases from J, with 4 bases in between. CDR3 DNA sequence: TGCGCCAGCAGCTCGGGTGGAAACACCATATATTTT. It encodes CASSSGGNTIYF.

This clonotype was found a few times. This CDR3 reads CASSQVGVGVYGYTF. The DNA of the CDR3 is TGCGCCAGCAGCCAAGTAGGTGTTGGGGTCTATGGCTACACCTTC. This chain links TRBV4-1 with TRBJ1-2; D ambiguous. CDR1 MGHRA and CDR2 YSYEKL come from the germline V gene. V lost 1 base and J 4 bases, leaving 13 bases between the germline ends. This CDR3 has 15 residues.

As regards this clonotype: A read error may produce the germline difference seen at one junction end. The V gene is TRBV19, the J gene TRBJ1-5; D gene unclear. The germline V gene has CDR1 LNHDA and CDR2 SQIVND (reference sequence). This CDR3 comprises 14 residues. CDR3 nucleotides: TGTGCCAGTAGTCCGTCAGGAGGTCGGCAGCCCCATCATTTT. This gives the protein CASSPSGGRQPHHF.

There are many counts of this clonotype. CDR3 protein: CASSREYTGELFF. The DNA for the CDR3 is TGTGCCAGCAGCCGGGAGTACACCGGGGAGCTGTTTTTT. V gene TRBV7-9 combines with J gene TRBJ2-2; perhaps TRBD2 as D (6 bases). CDR1 and CDR2 (germline): SEHNR, FQNEAQ (reference sequence). The CDR3 contains 13 residues. Trimming took 5 bases from V and 3 from J, leaving 7 bases between them. The whole variable domain, remainder taken from reference TRBV7-9 and TRBJ2-2, is DTGVSQNPRHKITKRGQNVTFRCDPISEHNRLYWYRQTLGQGPEFLTYFQNEAQLEKSRLLSDRFSAERPKGSFSTLEIQRTEQGDSAMYLCASSREYTGELFFGEGSRLTVL.

This clonotype has a count of ten or more. The V and J genes are TRBV7-8 and TRBJ2-5, with 9 bases aligning to TRBD1. Germline CDR1 SGHVS, CDR2 FQNEAQ. The trim removed 2 bases at V and 5 bases at J, leaving 6 bases unmatched. CDR3 length: 15 amino acids. This chain's CDR3 is CASSLNRGPSETQYF. DNA for the CDR3: TGTGCCAGCAGCTTAAACAGGGGGCCTTCCGAGACCCAGTACTTC.

This clonotype appeared many times. The gene calls are TRBV20-1 and TRBJ2-1; no firm D call. Trimming left V 3 bases short and J 4 bases short, with 7 bases between. Germline V lookup: CDR1 DFQATT, CDR2 SNEGSKA (reference sequence). The CDR3 totals 12 residues. The CDR3 DNA follows: TGCAGTGCTAGTCGTGGGTACAATGAGCAGTTCTTC. Protein product: CSASRGYNEQFF.

This clonotype has ten or more counts. The chain couples TRBV10-3 to TRBJ2-1; 7 bases are a match to TRBD2. The germline CDR1 and CDR2 sequences are ENHRY and SYGVKD. The ends lost 0 bases at V and 3 bases at J; junction bases unmatched: 8. The CDR3 spans 17 residues. CDR3 in amino acids: CAISESMSSGFYNEQFF. The CDR3 DNA follows: TGTGCCATCAGTGAGTCGATGAGTAGCGGGTTCTACAATGAGCAGTTCTTC.

This clonotype was detected ten times or more. This chain connects TRBV28 to TRBJ1-1; possible D gene TRBD1, 5 bases. V was shortened by 0 bases and J by 6 bases, with 14 bases between the two germline ends. The CDR3 has 15 residues. Germline V lookup: CDR1 MDHEN, CDR2 SYDVKM. The CDR3: CASSLWGLRGSEAFF. The DNA of the CDR3 is TGTGCCAGCAGTTTATGGGGACTGAGAGGGTCTGAAGCTTTCTTT.

The sample holds a few counts of this clonotype. An end of the junction differs from the germline gene, which may be a read error. This rearrangement joins TRBV28 to TRBJ1-5; 10 positions match TRBD1. The CDR3 totals 18 residues. Per the germline V gene, CDR1 is MDHEN and CDR2 is SYDVKM. The CDR3 sequence: CASSPRGQGSLGKQPQHF. CDR3 nucleotide sequence: TGTGCCAGCAGCCCCAGGGGACAGGGGTCCCTGGGCAAGCAGCCCCAGCATTTT. Together with reference TRBV28 and TRBJ1-5, the CDR3 gives the full variable domain: DVKVTQSSRYLVKRTGEKVFLECVQDMDHENMFWYRQDPGLGLRLIYFSYDVKMKEKGDIPEGYSVSREKKERFSLILESASTNQTSMYLCASSPRGQGSLGKQPQHFGDGTRLSIL.

Details on this clonotype: This sequence may be a read error, since a much larger clone differs from it by one base. This rearrangement joins TRBV7-8 to TRBJ2-7; a possible D gene is TRBD1 (5 bases). The length of the CDR3 is 13 residues. Germline assignment: CDR1 SGHVS and CDR2 FQNEAQ. The CDR3 is CVSSSAGNYEQYF. The CDR3 nucleotides are TGTGTCAGCAGCTCAGCAGGGAACTACGAGCAGTACTTC.

This clonotype was observed a few times. The V call is TRBV3-1, the J call TRBJ1-5; TRBD1 agrees at 11 bases. This CDR3 contains 15 residues. Germline CDR1 is LGHDT and CDR2 is YNNKEL (reference sequence). Unmatched junction bases numbered 5, after V lost 1 base and J lost 9 bases. CDR3 amino acids: CASSQGGQGGGPQHF. The CDR3 DNA reads as TGTGCCAGCAGCCAAGGGGGACAGGGGGGCGGGCCCCAGCATTTT.

This clonotype has a count of ten or more. This chain links TRBV7-9 with TRBJ2-1; D may be TRBD1 (5 bases). Between the trimmed V and J ends, which lost 4 bases and 3 bases, there was a span of 13 bases. Germline V lookup: CDR1 SEHNR, CDR2 FQNEAQ (reference sequence). This CDR3 region has 15 residues. The CDR3 DNA follows: TGTGCCAGCAGCTGGGCTGGGGCCTGCTACAATGAGCAGTTCTTC. Encoded protein: CASSWAGACYNEQFF.